This TCR beta chain was found in a study of OX40 agonist ivuxolimab in advanced cancers. Study information: An agonistic human IgG2 monoclonal antibody against OX40 (CD134) was given.

Produced via immunoSEQ multiplex PCR; TCRdb's table is partial and in-frame only. The sample holds more than 80,000 clones, roughly 94% seen once. Germline V gene sequence: CDR1 SQVTM, CDR2 ANQGSEA. The CDR3 length is 13 residues. The V and J ends lost 4 bases and 3 bases respectively, with 13 bases between them. Findings and limits, study-wide: Clonal expansion from baseline to week 6 occurred in both CD4+ and CD8+ T cells.

For this clone: The antigen is undetermined.

Blood was sampled at baseline, cycle 4 day 1, and cycle 7 day 1. The chain employs TRBV29-1 and TRBJ2-7, with unresolved D. This clonotype originated in an adult with an advanced solid tumor such as melanoma, head and neck, liver or kidney cancer. The source material was CD4+ or CD8+ T cells sorted from blood, sampled in a trial of the OX40 agonist ivuxolimab. Here the CDR3 reads CSVVPPGGYEQYF. The CDR3, as DNA: TGCAGCGTTGTGCCGCCCGGTGGCTACGAGCAGTACTTC.